A selection of T cell receptor beta chains follows, all from one sample in a study of T cell responses to AZD1222 COVID-19 vaccine. Repertoires were generated with immunoSEQ multiplex PCR, while TCRdb's copy carries only in-frame clones and drops some. Of approximately 90,000 clones listed, approximately 90% are singletons. The source material was peripheral blood, sampled on day 0 of AZD1222 vaccination. These receptors came from an adult in good health. Both conserved end residues are part of each CDR3. A D gene is named only where the DNA matches it firmly. Expanded clones get a size class; other rows say once, few or many, or leave the size out.

CDR3 | DNA | J | D | size | V
CAISESSGNTIYF | TGTGCCATCAGTGAGTCCTCTGGAAACACCATATATTTT | TRBJ1-3 | . | . | TRBV10-3
CASSPPGDGASSYEQYF | TGTGCCAGCTCACCACCGGGGGACGGGGCCAGCTCCTACGAGCAGTACTTC | TRBJ2-7 | . | . | TRBV18
CASSLNKEQYGYTF | TGCGCCAGCAGCTTAAACAAGGAACAGTATGGCTACACCTTC | TRBJ1-2 | . | . | TRBV5-1
CASGITGGDEQYF | TGTGCCAGCGGGATAACAGGGGGCGACGAGCAGTACTTC | TRBJ2-7 | TRBD1 | . | TRBV7-3
CASSLGAGSNTGELFF | TGTGCCAGCAGCTTGGGGGCGGGATCGAACACCGGGGAGCTGTTTTTT | TRBJ2-2 | . | few | TRBV5-4
CASSPRPHTSYEQYF | TGTGCCAGCAGCCCAAGACCCCACACCTCCTACGAGCAGTACTTC | TRBJ2-7 | . | . | TRBV3-1/TRBV3-2
CASSSRGATNEKLFF | TGTGCCAGCAGCTCCAGGGGGGCGACTAATGAAAAACTGTTTTTT | TRBJ1-4 | TRBD1 | . | TRBV5-4
CASSPPGLAGERQFF | TGTGCCAGCAGCCCCCCGGGACTAGCGGGAGAGAGGCAGTTCTTC | TRBJ2-1 | TRBD2 | . | TRBV7-2
CASSRLYGYTF | TGTGCCAGCTCCCGCCTCTATGGCTACACCTTC | TRBJ1-2 | . | . | TRBV25-1
CASRTGNNEQFF | TGCGCCAGCAGGACAGGAAACAATGAGCAGTTCTTC | TRBJ2-1 | . | . | TRBV5-1
CASSSRGRGEKLFF | TGTGCCAGCAGCTCCAGGGGGCGCGGTGAAAAACTGTTTTTT | TRBJ1-4 | TRBD1 | . | TRBV13
CASSLSGQGQETQYF | TGTGCCAGCTCACTCAGCGGACAGGGTCAAGAGACCCAGTACTTC | TRBJ2-5 | TRBD1 | . | TRBV18
CATRAGQGADTQYF | TGTGCCACCAGGGCGGGACAGGGGGCAGATACGCAGTATTTT | TRBJ2-3 | TRBD1 | . | TRBV24-1
CASSNQPGQVVF | TGTGCCAGCAGCAACCAACCGGGACAGGTTGTGTTC | TRBJ2-7 | TRBD1 | . | TRBV7-9
CASSPLGLAGDYEQYF | TGTGCCAGCAGTCCATTAGGACTAGCGGGAGACTACGAGCAGTACTTC | TRBJ2-7 | TRBD2 | . | TRBV28
CASSLGDEQFF | TGTGCCAGCAGCTTAGGGGATGAGCAGTTCTTC | TRBJ2-1 | . | few | TRBV7-9
CASRGVGSYGYTF | TGCGCCAGCAGGGGTGTGGGGAGCTATGGCTACACCTTC | TRBJ1-2 | . | once | TRBV4-1
CASSPWTGGDQPQHF | TGTGCCAGCTCACCATGGACAGGGGGCGATCAGCCCCAGCATTTT | TRBJ1-5 | TRBD1 | . | TRBV18
CASSSRWGLGDTDTQYF | TGTGCCAGCAGCTCCCGATGGGGCCTGGGGGACACAGATACGCAGTATTTT | TRBJ2-3 | . | . | TRBV9
CASSPGGGTEAFF | TGTGCCAGCAGTCCGGGAGGGGGCACTGAAGCTTTCTTT | TRBJ1-1 | . | . | TRBV25-1
CASSQQVTSGSNNEQFF | TGTGCCAGCAGCCAACAAGTGACTAGCGGGTCTAATAATGAGCAGTTCTTC | TRBJ2-1 | TRBD2 | . | TRBV3-1/TRBV3-2
CASDHRGAFF | TGTGCCAGCGACCACAGGGGTGCTTTCTTT | TRBJ1-1 | TRBD1 | . | TRBV2
CASSLYPGTQETQYF | TGTGCCAGCAGTTTATATCCAGGGACTCAAGAGACCCAGTACTTC | TRBJ2-5 | . | once | TRBV27
CASRVPLGVTPYEQYF | TGTGCCAGCAGAGTCCCCTTGGGGGTAACTCCCTACGAGCAGTACTTC | TRBJ2-7 | . | . | TRBV28
CASGLPSGRQDTQYF | TGTGCTAGTGGTTTGCCGAGCGGGAGGCAAGATACGCAGTATTTT | TRBJ2-3 | TRBD2 | . | TRBV12-5
CASSQAEVDGGTGGNQPQHF | TGCGCCAGCAGTCAGGCGGAGGTCGACGGGGGGACAGGGGGCAATCAGCCCCAGCATTTT | TRBJ1-5 | TRBD1 | . | TRBV23-1
CASSYSGDGQPQHF | TGTGCCAGCAGTTACTCTGGGGACGGCCAGCCCCAGCATTTT | TRBJ1-5 | . | once | TRBV6-5
CASTGFTGNTEAFF | TGTGCCAGCACCGGATTTACAGGGAACACTGAAGCTTTCTTT | TRBJ1-1 | . | . | TRBV2
CASSLATQVQETQYF | TGCGCCAGCAGCTTGGCTACACAGGTCCAAGAGACCCAGTACTTC | TRBJ2-5 | . | . | TRBV5-1
CASSWDNSYEQYF | TGCGCCAGCAGCTGGGACAACTCCTACGAGCAGTACTTC | TRBJ2-7 | . | . | TRBV5-1
CASSLWEGEQFF | TGTGCCAGCAGCCTGTGGGAAGGTGAGCAGTTCTTC | TRBJ2-1 | . | once | TRBV7-9
CASSQVTGQYTNEQFF | TGTGCCAGCAGCCAAGTCACGGGACAGTATACGAATGAGCAGTTCTTC | TRBJ2-1 | TRBD1 | . | TRBV4-2
CASSSGNSGNTIYF | TGTGCCAGCAGTTCAGGCAACTCTGGAAACACCATATATTTT | TRBJ1-3 | . | . | TRBV7-8
CASSEVDTDTQYF | TGTGCCAGCAGTGAAGTGGACACAGATACGCAGTATTTT | TRBJ2-3 | . | . | TRBV6-1
CASTRGSNQPQHF | TGTGCCAGCACGCGGGGAAGCAATCAGCCCCAGCATTTT | TRBJ1-5 | . | . | TRBV6-5
CASRLQATNEKLFF | TGCGCCAGCAGACTCCAGGCAACTAATGAAAAACTGTTTTTT | TRBJ1-4 | . | . | TRBV5-1
CASSLTGTGITYEQYF | TGTGCCAGCAGTTTGACCGGGACAGGGATTACCTACGAGCAGTACTTC | TRBJ2-7 | TRBD1 | . | TRBV27